Following are 6 T cell receptor beta chains from one sample sequenced in a study of regulatory T cells in long-lasting Graves disease. Sequencing libraries for TCR beta were prepared with iRepertoire HTBI primers and Arm-PCR of CDR3 regions. One entry per CDR3 protein, called by TCRdb with MiXCR from the multiplex PCR reads. The sample includes about 560,000 distinct CDR3 sequences, 16% seen only once; the top ten take 9.5% to 15%. Time point noted: newly diagnosed GD, antithyroid drugs for less than 3 months. From RNA extracted from PBMCs, the TCR library was made. These records were also assigned to another study, of T cells in Graves' hyperthyroidism and ophthalmopathy.

Here the sequenced sample was peripheral blood mononuclear cells (PBMCs), taken at new diagnosis, from a patient treated with antithyroid drugs. These TCRs come from a man aged 18 to 30 with Graves disease.

There are a few counts of this clonotype. The V gene is TRBV10-2, the J gene TRBJ2-5, with 10 bases identical to TRBD2. Germline CDR1 WSHSY, CDR2 SAAADI. This CDR3 spans 16 amino acids. J was trimmed by 3 bases and V by 4 bases; bases with no gene match: 8. DNA for the CDR3: TGCGCCAGCAGTGTAGCTGGACTAGCGGCTAAAGAGACCCAGTACTTC. Translating it yields CASSVAGLAAKETQYF.

This rearrangement joins TRBV5-1 to TRBJ1-2; D is ambiguous. This CDR3 contains 15 residues. Germline CDR1 is SGHRS and CDR2 is YFSETQ. Trimming stripped 0 bases from V and 0 bases from J, with 9 bases between. CDR3 sequence (DNA): TGCGCCAGCAGCTTGGGAGACGCTTCTAACTATGGCTACACCTTC. This sequence encodes CASSLGDASNYGYTF.

Only a few counts were recorded for this clonotype. The V and J genes are TRBV4-1 and TRBJ1-5; 9 nucleotides line up with TRBD1. V was clipped by 2 bases and J by 5 bases; unmatched bases: 4. The CDR3 runs 15 residues. Germline CDR1 MGHRA, CDR2 YSYEKL. In nucleotides, the CDR3 is TGCGCCAGCAGCCAAAAGGACAGGGGCGATCAGCCCCAGCATTTT. Its translation: CASSQKDRGDQPQHF.

Points on this clonotype: Given a much more abundant clone one base away, this may be a read error. The DNA of the CDR3 is TGTGCCAGCAGTGGGACAGTTCGCAAGCAGCCCCAGCATTTT. It yields the protein CASSGTVRKQPQHF. The chain employs TRBV2 and TRBJ1-5, with a possible D match to TRBD1 (6 bases). The CDR3 loop spans 14 amino acids. The germline V gene has CDR1 SNHLY and CDR2 FYNNEI.

The chain uses TRBV6-5 and TRBJ1-4; a possible D gene is TRBD1 (6 bases). The CDR3 totals 14 residues. With 3 bases removed from V and 7 bases from J, the gap between germline ends came to 12 bases. The germline CDR1 and CDR2 sequences are MNHEY and SVGAGI. CDR3 protein: CASSYVQGAEKLFF. The CDR3 bases are TGTGCCAGCAGTTATGTACAGGGAGCTGAAAAACTGTTTTTT.

This clonotype was recorded at least ten times. For the CDR3, the DNA is TGTGCCAGCAGCTACGGACAGGGCCGAGGCTACACCTTC. This gives the protein CASSYGQGRGYTF. The chain is built from TRBV7-2 and TRBJ1-2, with 8 bases lining up with TRBD1. Per the germline V gene, CDR1 is SGHTA and CDR2 is FQGNSA. The trim removed 4 bases at V and 8 bases at J, leaving 6 bases unmatched. The CDR3 spans 13 residues.